This TCR beta chain was captured in a study of identical twins. The study, taken as a whole, reports: A cross-sectional statistical analysis, not follow-up of the same donors, supported the conclusions. Beta out-of-frame sequences showed weaker excess twin sharing.

Germline V gene sequence: CDR1 SGHAT, CDR2 FQNNGV. V gave up 8 bases and J gave up 0 bases, with 24 bases separating them. CDR3 length equals 18 residues. Everyone who gave samples was a healthy Caucasian. In regard to this clonotype: The antigen remains unidentified.

TCRdb reprocessed the 5' RACE reads via MiXCR and lists one record per CDR3 protein. In the table there are about 530,000 distinct CDR3 sequences, under 25% of which are singletons. The sample was also reused in another study, on yellow fever vaccine responses in identical twins.

The source of this sequence is a woman aged 18-35 years in good health. The V and J genes are TRBV11-2 and TRBJ2-3; a weak D match, TRBD2 (6 bases). The source material was CD4+ T cells sorted from blood. DNA of the CDR3: TGTGCCAGCTCCAAGCTTTCATTCCGGGACTCGAGCACAGATACGCAGTATTTT. Protein: CASSKLSFRDSSTDTQYF.